Listed here are 29 T cell receptor beta chains from one sample, sequenced in a study of low-dose radiotherapy and immunotherapy resistance in tumors. Primers targeting TRAV and TRBV primed first-strand cDNA, covering alpha and beta chains. The authors amplified TCRs for 20 PCR cycles with a constant-region primer and a V-primer adapter. TCRdb re-analysed the reads in MiXCR, keeping a single row per CDR3 protein. Here the sample spans more than 50,000 distinct CDR3 sequences, 20% to 25% being singletons. The time point was: after trial treatment. The treatment was: LDRT plus nivolumab, ipilimumab, low-dose cyclophosphamide and aspirin (RACIN trial). The sample in question was PBMCs, obtained after low-dose radiotherapy plus immunotherapy. Source of these receptors: a male donor with prostate cancer.

With respect to this clonotype: With a far larger clone one base away, a read error is the likely cause. The chain combines TRBV7-6 with TRBJ2-7; 10 bases are shared with TRBD2. The V gene's germline CDR1 is SGHVS and CDR2 FNYEAQ. Trimming at V came to 2 bases and at J to 7 bases, leaving 5 bases not matched to a gene. This CDR3 region has 14 residues. The CDR3 sequence is CASSLSGRGNEQYF. The CDR3 nucleotides read TGTGCCAGCAGCTTAAGCGGGAGGGGCAATGAGCAGTACTTC.

This clonotype came up many times. The chain combines TRBV2 with TRBJ2-3; D unresolved. The CDR3 loop spans 14 amino acids. Trimming left V 8 bases short and J 3 bases short, with 15 bases between. CDR1 is SNHLY, CDR2 FYNNEI, per germline. The CDR3, as DNA: TGTGCCAGCTCCCGGATCTCTGATACAGATACGCAGTATTTT. Residues: CASSRISDTDTQYF.

This clonotype appeared many times. The V call is TRBV11-2, the J call TRBJ1-1; no definite D call. Trimming left V 5 bases short and J 1 base short, with 11 bases between. The CDR3 runs to 14 residues. Looked up from germline, CDR1 is SGHAT and CDR2 is FQNNGV. This CDR3 reads CASSLGRTNTEAFF. For the CDR3, the DNA is TGTGCCAGCAGCCTCGGACGGACGAACACTGAAGCTTTCTTT.

Remarks on this clonotype: A far larger clone is a single base away, which makes a read error likely. This chain joins TRBV4-1 and TRBJ2-7; TRBD2 aligns across 8 bases. With 4 bases clipped from V and 7 bases from J, the junction kept 6 bases outside the gene matches. Germline V gives CDR1 MGHRA, CDR2 YSYEKL. The CDR3 has 13 residues. The chain's CDR3 is CASSRILAEEQYF. The CDR3 DNA follows: TGCGCCAGCAGCCGAATACTAGCGGAGGAGCAGTACTTC.

This clonotype was observed at least ten times. V and J are TRBV6-2 or TRBV6-3 and TRBJ1-5; D call uncertain. Germline V gene lookup returns CDR1 MNHEY and CDR2 SVGEGT. Trimming left V 6 bases short and J 6 bases short, with 9 bases between. The CDR3 loop spans 12 amino acids. The CDR3 DNA reads TGTGCCAGCAGCAACGGCGGTCAGCCCCAGCATTTT. Its translation is CASSNGGQPQHF.

This clonotype was seen many times. This chain uses TRBV6-2 or TRBV6-3 with TRBJ2-1; TRBD2 matches 9 bases. The J segment lost 7 bases and the V segment lost 7 bases, leaving 5 bases of the junction unmatched. Germline V lookup: CDR1 MNHEY, CDR2 SVGEGT. The CDR3 consists of 13 residues. CDR3 nucleotides: TGTGCCAGCAACAGACTAGCGGTGAATGAGCAGTTCTTC. Translating gives CASNRLAVNEQFF.

At least ten counts were recorded for this clonotype. This sequence joins TRBV14 and TRBJ2-1, with D perhaps TRBD2 (5 bases). Germline CDR1 is SGHDN and CDR2 is FVKESK. V lost 2 bases and J lost 0, with 8 bases in between. The CDR3 is 15 residues long. This CDR3 is CASSQLGSSYNEQFF. CDR3 DNA: TGTGCCAGCAGCCAACTAGGGAGCTCCTACAATGAGCAGTTCTTC.

This clonotype was detected many times. The rearrangement uses TRBV5-1 and TRBJ2-5; D is uncertain. This CDR3 comprises 13 residues. V was clipped by 7 bases and J by 5 bases, with 15 bases between them. The germline CDR1 and CDR2 sequences are SGHRS and YFSETQ. The CDR3 reads CASLALGTETQYF. The CDR3, as DNA: TGCGCCAGCCTCGCCCTAGGAACGGAGACCCAGTACTTC.

This clonotype was seen repeatedly, ten times or more. The chain uses TRBV12-3 or TRBV12-4 and TRBJ1-5; D call uncertain. Trimming shortened V by 3 bases and J by 2 bases, and 14 bases separated the two germline ends. The length of the CDR3 is 16 residues. CDR3 residues: CASSFWFSEGNQPQHF. CDR3 nucleotide sequence: TGTGCCAGCAGTTTTTGGTTCTCCGAAGGCAATCAGCCCCAGCATTTT.

This clonotype has a count of ten or more. CDR3 DNA sequence: TGCAGTGCGCCAGGACTAGCGGCCTACGAGCAGTACTTC. The encoded protein is CSAPGLAAYEQYF. The chain links TRBV20-1 to TRBJ2-7, with TRBD2 identical over 10 bases. This CDR3 is built from 13 residues. Unmatched junction bases numbered 4, after V lost 6 bases and J lost 2 bases. Germline V gene lookup returns CDR1 DFQATT and CDR2 SNEGSKA (reference sequence).

The rearrangement joins TRBV2 to TRBJ1-1; D unclear. Germline CDR1 reads SNHLY; CDR2 reads FYNNEI. This CDR3 spans 14 amino acids. V was cut by 0 bases and J by 10 bases, with 15 bases left in between. The CDR3 here is CASSEALIRGPAFF. CDR3 nucleotides: TGTGCCAGCAGTGAAGCGCTTATTAGAGGGCCAGCTTTCTTT.

This clonotype was observed at least ten times. This rearrangement joins TRBV12-5 to TRBJ2-1, with 8 bases aligning to TRBD1. The CDR3 has 15 amino acids. In germline, CDR1 is LGHNT, CDR2 FRNRAP. Trimming cost V 6 bases and J 9 bases; bases outside gene matches: 13. The CDR3 coding sequence is TGTGCTAGTGGACCCCCGGGACAGGCTGGCGGTGAGCAGTTCTTC. Residues: CASGPPGQAGGEQFF.

The chain has TRBV10-3 and TRBJ1-2; D unresolved. The V end was cut by 6 bases, the J end by 8 bases, with 25 bases between. The CDR3 is 16 residues long. Germline loops: CDR1 ENHRY, CDR2 SYGVKD. The CDR3 bases are TGTGCCATCAGGACCGGACGGGATGGAATGGGAGGCGGCTACACCTTC. Amino acid sequence: CAIRTGRDGMGGGYTF.

Comment on this clonotype: Only one base separates this from a far larger clonotype, so it likely reflects a read error. The chain joins TRBV7-2 to TRBJ1-1; D possibly corresponds to TRBD1 (6 bases). The CDR3 loop spans 15 amino acids. CDR1 SGHTA and CDR2 FQGNSA come from the germline V gene. This CDR3 reads CASSYNTGSNTESFF. DNA of the CDR3: TGTGCCAGCAGCTACAATACAGGGTCCAACACTGAATCTTTCTTT.

This clonotype was counted at least ten times. The chain combines TRBV9 with TRBJ2-5; 8 bases line up with TRBD2. CDR3 size: 15 residues. Trimming at V came to 4 bases and at J to 2 bases, leaving 7 bases not matched to a gene. Germline CDR1 is SGDLS and CDR2 is YYNGEE. DNA for the CDR3: TGTGCCAGCAGCTGGGGGACTAGTCCTCAAGAGACCCAGTACTTC. Its protein product is CASSWGTSPQETQYF.

Worth noting for this clonotype: This probably arose from a read error, given a far larger clone one base away. J is TRBJ2-1 and V is TRBV29-1, with 14 nucleotides matching TRBD2. Germline-derived CDR1 and CDR2 are SQVTM and ANQGSEA. There are 15 residues in the CDR3. After removal of 6 bases from V and 10 bases from J, the junction contained 11 bases not matched to a gene. The CDR3 DNA is TGCAGCGTAGCTGGGACTAGCGGGAGCGCGTACGAGCAGTTCTTC. Its protein is CSVAGTSGSAYEQFF.

The CDR3, as DNA: TGTGCCAGCAGCTTGGGTGCGGCGGGGAGCTCCTACGAGCAGTACTTC. Its translation is CASSLGAAGSSYEQYF. The genes are TRBV11-2 and TRBJ2-7; TRBD2 might be the D (6 bases). The V gene lost 3 bases and the J gene lost 0 bases, with 15 bases spanning the gap. The CDR3 loop spans 16 amino acids. The V gene's germline CDR1 is SGHAT and CDR2 FQNNGV.

In its sample, this clonotype was seen many times. This chain connects TRBV11-2 to TRBJ2-1, with 8 bases fitting TRBD2. Looked up from germline, CDR1 is SGHAT and CDR2 is FQNNGV. The V gene end was trimmed by 5 bases and the J gene end by 7 bases; junction bases not matched to a gene: 10. The CDR3 consists of 15 residues. The CDR3 region has the DNA TGTGCCAGCAGCACTGAGCGGGGGCCTTGGAATGAGCAGTTCTTC. It codes for CASSTERGPWNEQFF.

Concerning this clonotype: The junction shows a germline mismatch at one end, possibly a read error. The chain has TRBV2 and TRBJ2-3, with 8 bases fitting TRBD2. Germline assignment: CDR1 SNHLY and CDR2 FYNNEI. There are 15 residues in the CDR3. CDR3 region: CASSGSSGVPDTQYF. DNA of the CDR3: TGTGCCAGCAGTGGAAGTAGCGGGGTCCCAGATACACAGTATTTT.

This clonotype was observed many times. V is TRBV3-1 and J is TRBJ2-7, with D unresolved. Looked up from germline, CDR1 is LGHDT and CDR2 is YNNKEL (reference sequence). Trimming stripped 5 bases from V and 4 bases from J, with 9 bases between. The CDR3 is 12 residues long. The CDR3 spells CASSSVVYEQYF. For the CDR3, the DNA is TGTGCCAGCAGCTCTGTCGTTTACGAGCAGTACTTC.

The chain uses TRBV30 and TRBJ2-1; 12 nucleotides agree with TRBD2. Germline V gives CDR1 GTSNPN, CDR2 SVGIG (reference sequence). The CDR3 has 16 amino acids. V gave up 3 bases and J gave up 3 bases; unmatched junction bases: 6. CDR3 residues: CAWSRLAGALYNEQFF. CDR3 nucleotides: TGTGCCTGGAGCCGACTAGCGGGAGCCCTCTACAATGAGCAGTTCTTC. Variable domain in full (rest from reference TRBV30 and TRBJ2-1): SQTIHQWPATLVQPVGSPLSLECTVEGTSNPNLYWYRQAAGRGLQLLFYSVGIGQISSEVPQNLSASRPQDRQFILSSKKLLLSDSGFYLCAWSRLAGALYNEQFFGPGTRLTVL.

This clonotype was counted at least ten times. The chain recombines TRBV20-1 with TRBJ2-1; TRBD2 matches 12 bases. The CDR3 is 17 residues long. Germline values: CDR1 DFQATT, CDR2 SNEGSKA (reference sequence). With 5 bases clipped from V and 1 base from J, the junction kept 9 bases outside the gene matches. This CDR3 is CSADWLAGGSSYNEQFF. For the CDR3, the DNA is TGCAGTGCTGACTGGCTAGCGGGGGGGAGTTCCTACAATGAGCAGTTCTTC.

This clonotype was observed at least ten times. This rearrangement joins TRBV20-1 to TRBJ2-5; no reliable D call. Germline CDR1 reads DFQATT; CDR2 reads SNEGSKA (reference sequence). The CDR3 has 11 residues. Trimming removed 6 bases at V and 2 bases at J, with 7 bases between. The CDR3 DNA sequence: TGCAGTGCGGAGTTGCAAGAGACCCAGTACTTC. Translation: CSAELQETQYF.

This clonotype was counted many times. The genes are TRBV6-4 and TRBJ1-1; D unresolved. V shed 2 bases and J shed 6 bases, with 31 bases lying between them. Germline V gene lookup returns CDR1 MRHNA and CDR2 SNTAGT. The CDR3 has 20 amino acids. In DNA form, the CDR3 reads TGTGCCAGCAGTGACCTGATTTCGGGAGGGCTGGGATCGAACATGGCTGAAGCTTTCTTT. It yields the protein CASSDLISGGLGSNMAEAFF.

This clonotype was counted at least ten times. This chain connects TRBV28 to TRBJ2-7; TRBD2 aligns across 15 bases. CDR1 and CDR2 from the germline V gene are MDHEN and SYDVKM. This CDR3 comprises 15 residues. With 6 bases clipped from V and 4 bases from J, the junction kept 4 bases outside the gene matches. The CDR3 loop reads CASRLGLAGGYEQYF. The CDR3, as DNA: TGTGCCAGCAGGCTGGGACTAGCGGGAGGATACGAGCAGTACTTC.

Points on this clonotype: A far more abundant clone sits one base away, making this likely a read error. V is TRBV11-3 and J is TRBJ1-1; D not certain. Trimming removed 5 bases from V and 1 base from J, with 14 bases in between. Germline V gives CDR1 SGHNT, CDR2 YENEEA. The CDR3 is 15 residues long. DNA of the CDR3: TGTGCCAGCAGCAGAGCCCCCTGGGGGAACACTGAAGCTTTCTTT. Its translation is CASSRAPWGNTEAFF.

V is TRBV7-2 and J is TRBJ2-7; the match to TRBD2 covers 9 bases. The CDR3 loop spans 15 amino acids. The trim removed 3 bases at V and 2 bases at J, leaving 5 bases unmatched. The V gene's germline CDR1 is SGHTA and CDR2 FQGNSA. This CDR3 reads CASSFGGGAPYEQYF. CDR3 DNA sequence: TGTGCCAGCAGCTTTGGCGGGGGGGCACCCTACGAGCAGTACTTC.

CDR3 bases: TGTGCCAGTAGTACGGGACAGGCATATAGCAATCAGCCCCAGCATTTT. Its translation is CASSTGQAYSNQPQHF. The chain links TRBV19 to TRBJ1-5; 8 positions agree with TRBD1. V shed 4 bases, J shed 0 bases, and the junction held 5 bases outside the gene matches. The CDR3 loop spans 16 amino acids. CDR1 LNHDA and CDR2 SQIVND come from the germline V gene (reference sequence).

By sample fraction, this clonotype is medium-sized (0.01 to 0.1%). The rearrangement links TRBV6-1 to TRBJ2-5; D might be TRBD2 (6 bases). CDR3 size: 17 residues. With 4 bases removed from V and 4 bases from J, the gap between germline ends came to 22 bases. Germline loops: CDR1 MNHNS, CDR2 SASEGT. The CDR3 DNA is TGTGCCAGCAGTGCCCCACCCGGGCGGGGTTGGGGAGAGACCCAGTACTTC. Translating gives CASSAPPGRGWGETQYF.